This T cell receptor beta chain was identified during a study of T cell repertoires in cytomegalovirus infection. As for the study in general: Used in the study were CMV epitopes, some recently identified and HLA-C-restricted, others well-studied and HLA-B-restricted. Both a matching HLA type and CMV infection were indicated by public TCR beta signatures. Study-level findings and limits: Accumulated public TCR beta family frequency recognized individuals carrying CMV together with the relevant HLA. The ex vivo response showed dominance by HLA-C-restricted CMV-specific TCR beta clonotypes.

Worth noting for this clonotype: Its antigen is currently unknown.

Trimming shortened V by 0 bases and J by 5 bases, and 14 bases separated the two germline ends. Germline V gene sequence: CDR1 SGHDT, CDR2 YYEEEE. The CDR3 is 15 residues long. TCRdb reprocessed the reads with MiXCR, giving one entry per CDR3 protein. The table shows fewer than 1,000,000 distinct CDR3 sequences, with roughly 30% occurring only once. This chain connects TRBV5-6 to TRBJ1-2, with D unresolved. The input for sequencing was cultured CD8+ T cells from PBMCs, taken from culture after CMV antigen stimulation. The clonotype was recovered from a human donor in good health (CMV status not recorded). Some clones in this sample may be carry-over from other donors' samples. This CDR3 is CASSLGTAKTYGYTF. Written as DNA, the CDR3 is TGTGCCAGCAGCTTGGGAACAGCGAAGACTTATGGCTACACCTTC.